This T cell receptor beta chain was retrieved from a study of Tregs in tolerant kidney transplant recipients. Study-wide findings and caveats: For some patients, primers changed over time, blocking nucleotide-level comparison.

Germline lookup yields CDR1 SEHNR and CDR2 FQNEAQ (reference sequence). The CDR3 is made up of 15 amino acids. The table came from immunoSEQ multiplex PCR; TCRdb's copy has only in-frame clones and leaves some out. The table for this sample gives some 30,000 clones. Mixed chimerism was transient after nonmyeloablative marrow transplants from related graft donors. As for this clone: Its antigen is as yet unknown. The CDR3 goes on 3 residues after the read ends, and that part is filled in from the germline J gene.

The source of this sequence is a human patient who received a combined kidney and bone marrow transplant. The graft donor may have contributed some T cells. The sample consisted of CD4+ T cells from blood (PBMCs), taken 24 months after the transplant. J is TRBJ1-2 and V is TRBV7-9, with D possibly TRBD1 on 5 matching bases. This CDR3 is CASSLGQRGTMGYTF. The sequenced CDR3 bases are TGTGCCAGCAGCTTGGGTCAGCGGGGGACTATGGGC.